This TCR beta chain was identified in a study of regulatory T cells in long-lasting Graves disease. Time point specified: persistent/refractory GD, antithyroid drugs over 5 years with positive TRAb. After RNA was extracted from PBMCs, the TCR library was made from it. This clonotype was recorded a few times. Arm-PCR of CDR3 regions and iRepertoire HTBI primers were used to build TCR beta libraries. In TCRdb, the multiplex PCR reads were re-called with MiXCR into one record per CDR3 protein. The table shows about 430,000 distinct CDR3 sequences, with around 20% occurring only once. The V gene end was trimmed by 7 bases and the J gene end by 5 bases; junction bases not matched to a gene: 12. This CDR3 spans 16 amino acids. The germline V gene encodes CDR1 KGHDR and CDR2 SFDVKD.

The source of this sequence is a female donor with Graves disease. The rearrangement links TRBV24-1 to TRBJ2-1, with 8 positions matching TRBD2. Material: peripheral blood mononuclear cells (PBMCs), obtained when the disease was refractory, from a patient treated with antithyroid drugs. In DNA form, the CDR3 reads TGTGCCACCAGCCCGGGGGGGGGGGCGTGGGACAATGAGCAGTTCTTC. Encoded protein: CATSPGGGAWDNEQFF.